This TCR beta chain was captured by sequencing in a study of Ad26.COV2.S vaccination and SARS-CoV-2 variants. As for the study in general: Donor got 5x10^10 or 1x10^11 viral particles of Ad26.COV2.S. Study observations and caveats: Vaccinated individuals (as opposed to placebo recipients) had higher spike-specific TCR breadth. Possible underestimation of total T cell responses by the TCR breadth and depth analyses was noted.

Treatment denoted: 15 to 20 received Ad26.COV2.S at low or high dose, single or two shots; about 5 received placebo; per-sample allocation not given. Material that was analyzed had been drawn on day 63 after the first vaccine or placebo injection. A Boston donor was an adult aged 18-55 years. The germline V gene encodes CDR1 SGHRS and CDR2 YFSETQ. The CDR3 extends over 17 amino acids. V lost 2 bases to trimming and J lost 2 bases, with 19 bases between them. Concerning this clone itself: Its matching antigen is unknown.

The repertoire was sequenced with immunoSEQ multiplex PCR; TCRdb's copy has only in-frame clones and lacks some. Among approximately 460,000 clones listed, roughly nine tenths were seen once. The TCR comes from a person aged 18-65 years who received the Ad26.COV2.S COVID-19 vaccine or a placebo. The sample consisted of peripheral blood, taken in a trial of Ad26.COV2.S vaccine versus placebo. V gene TRBV5-1 combines with J gene TRBJ2-5; tentative D call: TRBD2 (5 bases). CDR3 amino acids: CASSFSGVWADQETQYF. In DNA form, the CDR3 reads TGCGCCAGCAGCTTTTCCGGGGTTTGGGCGGATCAAGAGACCCAGTACTTC. Looking up the rest from reference TRBV5-1 and TRBJ2-5 gives the full variable domain: KAGVTQTPRYLIKTRGQQVTLSCSPISGHRSVSWYQQTPGQGLQFLFEYFSETQRNKGNFPGRFSGRQFSNSRSEMNVSTLELGDSALYLCASSFSGVWADQETQYFGPGTRLLVL.